This entry is about one T cell receptor beta chain. The sample belongs to a study of PD-L1 blockade in urothelial cancer. Measured with immunoSEQ multiplex PCR; TCRdb has only the in-frame clones, and not every one. Among tens of thousands of clones listed, around 90% were seen once. V lost 5 bases and J 4 bases, leaving 5 bases between the germline ends. Germline CDR1 is SQVTM and CDR2 is ANQGSEA. The CDR3 has 10 residues. Material: PBMCs, obtained around atezolizumab (anti-PD-L1) treatment. This receptor was identified in a woman aged 70-85 years with urothelial cancer. The chain links TRBV29-1 to TRBJ2-5; D remains unclear. Here the CDR3 reads CSVSVETQYF. The DNA for the CDR3 is TGCAGCGTTTCGGTAGAGACCCAGTACTTC.